Below are 27 T cell receptor beta chains sequenced from a single sample in a study of T-cell memory formation after mild COVID-19. TCRdb analysed the 5' RACE reads with MiXCR anew, one entry per CDR3 protein. The sample includes more than 110,000 distinct CDR3 sequences, under 30% seen only once; the top ten take less than 25%. Sequencing was carried out using PBMCs or a T cell subset sorted from them (not recorded which). Receptors originate from an adult woman who had mild COVID-19 (a few samples of this study predate the infection). Cell type and time point are not known.

This clonotype occurred a few times. The gene calls are TRBV7-9 and TRBJ1-2; D ambiguous. This CDR3 has 13 residues. Germline lookup yields CDR1 SEHNR and CDR2 FQNEAQ (reference sequence). V was clipped by 0 bases and J by 2 bases, with 4 bases between them. CDR3 protein: CASSLARNYGYTF. CDR3 coding DNA: TGTGCCAGCAGCTTAGCAAGAAACTATGGCTACACCTTC.

This clonotype came up a few times. The rearrangement uses TRBV9 and TRBJ1-5; D unclear. V lost 4 bases and J 2 bases, leaving 13 bases between the germline ends. Germline assignment: CDR1 SGDLS and CDR2 YYNGEE. The CDR3 spans 15 residues. The CDR3 bases are TGTGCCAGCAGCCCGTCGGGTAATCGCAATCAGCCCCAGCATTTT. This codes for CASSPSGNRNQPQHF.

The chain joins TRBV6-2 or TRBV6-3 to TRBJ1-5; D is unresolved. The CDR3 extends over 15 amino acids. The V end was cut by 2 bases, the J end by 5 bases, with 13 bases between. Germline V CDR1 and CDR2: MNHEY, SVGEGT. The CDR3: CASSYRPKGYQPQHF. The CDR3 DNA sequence: TGTGCCAGCAGTTACCGGCCCAAAGGCTATCAGCCCCAGCATTTT.

This clonotype was seen a few times. CDR3 sequence reads: CASSPRAGDFNQPQHF. The CDR3 DNA reads as TGTGCCAGCAGCCCCCGGGCAGGGGATTTCAATCAGCCCCAGCATTTT. V gene TRBV9 combines with J gene TRBJ1-5; maybe TRBD1 (6 bases). The V end was cut by 4 bases, the J end by 3 bases, with 17 bases between. From germline, CDR1 is SGDLS and CDR2 YYNGEE. The CDR3 has 16 residues.

This clonotype was counted a few times. The gene calls are TRBV4-1 and TRBJ2-3, with D perhaps matching TRBD2 (5 bases). CDR3 size: 16 residues. The V gene lost 4 bases and the J gene lost 4 bases, with 18 bases spanning the gap. Per germline, CDR1 MGHRA and CDR2 YSYEKL. CDR3 loop: CASSPIQVSVADTQYF. The CDR3 DNA follows: TGCGCCAGCAGCCCGATTCAGGTTAGCGTGGCAGATACGCAGTATTTT.

The gene calls are TRBV4-1 and TRBJ2-2; no clear D. The V gene lost 0 bases and the J gene lost 2 bases, with 4 bases spanning the gap. CDR3 size: 14 residues. Germline V gives CDR1 MGHRA, CDR2 YSYEKL. CDR3 DNA: TGCGCCAGCAGCCAAGATCCTAACACCGGGGAGCTGTTTTTT. Protein product: CASSQDPNTGELFF.

The CDR3 region has the DNA TGTGCCAGCACCCATAGCGGGGGGCGGTCCTACAATGAGCAGTTCTTC. It is translated as CASTHSGGRSYNEQFF. This sequence joins TRBV12-3 or TRBV12-4 and TRBJ2-1; 10 bases line up with TRBD2. This CDR3 comprises 16 residues. Unmatched junction bases numbered 7, after V lost 7 bases and J lost 1 base.

The V and J genes are TRBV6-6 and TRBJ2-3, with 9 bases that match TRBD2. Germline V gene lookup returns CDR1 MNHNY and CDR2 SVGAGI (reference sequence). The CDR3 is 15 amino acids. The ends lost 3 bases at V and 5 bases at J; junction bases unmatched: 6. The CDR3 sequence is CASSYGGGAVDTQYF. CDR3 in DNA: TGTGCCAGCAGTTATGGCGGGGGGGCGGTAGATACGCAGTATTTT.

The V and J genes are TRBV7-2 and TRBJ2-1, with 7 nucleotides matching TRBD1. After removal of 3 bases from V and 0 bases from J, the junction contained 8 bases not matched to a gene. The CDR3 sequence is 17 residues long. The germline CDR1 and CDR2 sequences are SGHTA and FQGNSA. The CDR3, as DNA: TGTGCCAGCAGCTTGATATGGAGGACAGGCTCCTACAATGAGCAGTTCTTC. It is translated as CASSLIWRTGSYNEQFF.

The table lists this clonotype with a count of one. The chain couples TRBV7-2 to TRBJ1-1; 11 nucleotides match TRBD1. The J segment lost 1 base and the V segment lost 4 bases, leaving 8 bases of the junction unmatched. Germline values: CDR1 SGHTA, CDR2 FQGNSA. The CDR3 covers 17 residues. Here the CDR3 DNA reads TGTGCCAGCAGCTCCGTCGGGACAGGGGGACCGAACACTGAAGCTTTCTTT. Translation gives CASSSVGTGGPNTEAFF.

The CDR3 nucleotides read TGCGCCAGCAGCTTGTTCCATCAAGAGACCCAGTACTTC. Protein: CASSLFHQETQYF. The rearrangement uses TRBV5-1 and TRBJ2-5; D ambiguous. CDR1 and CDR2 from the germline V gene are SGHRS and YFSETQ. The length of the CDR3 is 13 residues. V lost 1 base to trimming and J lost 2 bases, with 6 bases between them.

This sequence joins TRBV7-6 and TRBJ2-4, with 10 bases matching TRBD2. Germline V gives CDR1 SGHVS, CDR2 FNYEAQ. There are 17 residues in the CDR3. Unmatched junction bases numbered 4, after V lost 1 base and J lost 1 base. The CDR3, as DNA: TGTGCCAGCAGCTTAGAAAGCGGGGGGGCTGCCAAAAACATTCAGTACTTC. It is translated as CASSLESGGAAKNIQYF.

The CDR3 coding sequence is TGTGCCACCGCGTTTGGGGGCGCAGATACGCAGTATTTT. Amino acids: CATAFGGADTQYF. J is TRBJ2-3 and V is TRBV12-3 or TRBV12-4; maybe TRBD1 (6 bases). The CDR3 has 13 amino acids. The V end lost 10 bases, the J end lost 4 bases, and 15 bases lay between the germline ends.

This clonotype has a count of ten or more. The rearrangement uses TRBV29-1 and TRBJ2-1, with a tentative D call TRBD2 (5 bases). The CDR3 has 14 residues. Germline CDR1 and CDR2: SQVTM and ANQGSEA. Deletions cut 4 bases from V and 0 bases from J, with 10 bases between. This CDR3 is CSVVPAVSYNEQFF. CDR3 coding DNA: TGCAGCGTTGTTCCAGCGGTCTCCTACAATGAGCAGTTCTTC.

The CDR3 DNA reads as TGTGCCAGCAGAATAACTAGCGGATACGAGCAGTACTTC. Its protein is CASRITSGYEQYF. The chain links TRBV27 to TRBJ2-7; 8 bases fit TRBD2. Per the germline V gene, CDR1 is MNHEY and CDR2 is SMNVEV (reference sequence). Germline trimming cut 6 bases from V and 4 bases from J; bases unmatched to any gene: 5. The CDR3 runs 13 residues.

The rearrangement links TRBV6-6 to TRBJ2-1, with D unresolved. CDR1 MNHNY and CDR2 SVGAGI come from the germline V gene (reference sequence). This CDR3 region has 12 residues. V was trimmed by 2 bases and J by 9 bases, leaving 8 bases between them. The CDR3 nucleotides are TGTGCCAGCAGTTACCCCACCGTTGAGCAGTTCTTC. Protein sequence: CASSYPTVEQFF.

This clonotype was detected only a few times. The chain recombines TRBV29-1 with TRBJ2-7, with 8 bases that match TRBD2. The V segment lost 7 bases and the J segment 2 bases; nucleotides outside the gene matches: 1. Looked up from germline, CDR1 is SQVTM and CDR2 is ANQGSEA. This CDR3 has 11 amino acids. The CDR3 nucleotides read TGCAGCGGGGGACTAGCCTACGAGCAGTACTTC. Translated, it gives CSGGLAYEQYF.

This clonotype was observed once. The J gene is TRBJ2-1, the V gene TRBV11-2; D is undetermined. The ends were cut back, 5 bases at V and 8 bases at J, with 4 bases in the middle. Germline lookup yields CDR1 SGHAT and CDR2 FQNNGV. This CDR3 has 10 residues. The CDR3 loop reads CASSGDEQFF. The CDR3 DNA reads TGTGCCAGCAGCGGCGATGAGCAGTTCTTC.

This clonotype was seen more than once but under ten times. The gene calls are TRBV5-1 and TRBJ2-5, with TRBD2 matching over 15 bases. CDR1 and CDR2 (germline): SGHRS, YFSETQ. This CDR3 region has 16 residues. V trimming: 4 bases; J trimming: 5 bases; junction bases outside the gene matches: 6. CDR3 nucleotide sequence: TGCGCCAGCAGCCCGGGACTAGCGGGAGGTTCGGAGACCCAGTACTTC. Translated, it gives CASSPGLAGGSETQYF.

The sample holds many counts of this clonotype. The V call is TRBV5-1, the J call TRBJ2-3, with TRBD1 matching 7 bases. CDR3 length: 15 residues. Looked up from germline, CDR1 is SGHRS and CDR2 is YFSETQ. The ends lost 0 bases at V and 1 base at J; junction bases unmatched: 2. The CDR3 region is CASSLAGTGTDTQYF. DNA of the CDR3: TGCGCCAGCAGCTTGGCCGGGACAGGCACAGATACGCAGTATTTT.

The chain couples TRBV19 to TRBJ2-7, with D unresolved. This CDR3 contains 14 residues. Germline CDR1 reads LNHDA; CDR2 reads SQIVND (reference sequence). The ends were cut back, 4 bases at V and 2 bases at J, with 12 bases in the middle. The CDR3 DNA sequence: TGTGCCAGTAGTACCTCACGGCAGACCTACGAGCAGTACTTC. Translation gives CASSTSRQTYEQYF.

The CDR3 bases are TGTGCCAGCAGCGCCTCCGGGCCCAGCTCCTACGAGCAGTACTTC. Amino acid sequence: CASSASGPSSYEQYF. The V gene is TRBV9, the J gene TRBJ2-7, with no clear D. Germline V lookup: CDR1 SGDLS, CDR2 YYNGEE. The CDR3 contains 15 residues. Trimming pared 3 bases from V and 0 bases from J, leaving 13 bases between.

This clonotype was seen a few times. The chain is built from TRBV7-6 and TRBJ2-3; no definite D call. Germline V gene data show CDR1 as SGHVS and CDR2 as FNYEAQ. Trimming left V 2 bases short and J 8 bases short, with 23 bases between. This CDR3 has 17 amino acids. The CDR3 region is CASSLLSPDPRGGTQYF. CDR3 coding DNA: TGTGCCAGCAGCTTATTGTCCCCGGACCCGCGAGGTGGTACGCAGTATTTT. Together with reference TRBV7-6 and TRBJ2-3, the CDR3 gives the full variable domain: GAGVSQSPRYKVTKRGQDVALRCDPISGHVSLYWYRQALGQGPEFLTYFNYEAQQDKSGLPNDRFSAERPEGSISTLTIQRTEQRDSAMYRCASSLLSPDPRGGTQYFGPGTRLTVL.

This clonotype was seen more than once but under ten times. The chain recombines TRBV4-1 with TRBJ2-7, with TRBD1 as a possible D gene (6 bases). The CDR3 length is 15 residues. The germline CDR1 and CDR2 sequences are MGHRA and YSYEKL. V lost 0 bases to trimming and J lost 3 bases, with 12 bases between them. The CDR3 is CASSQDPGQFYEQYF. CDR3 in DNA: TGCGCCAGCAGCCAAGATCCGGGACAATTCTACGAGCAGTACTTC.

The V call is TRBV20-1, the J call TRBJ2-7; D not resolved. Germline V gene lookup returns CDR1 DFQATT and CDR2 SNEGSKA (reference sequence). Trimming shortened V by 6 bases and J by 2 bases, and 11 bases separated the two germline ends. This CDR3 has 12 residues. This CDR3 reads CSAPMDPYEQYF. The CDR3 DNA reads TGCAGTGCCCCCATGGACCCCTACGAGCAGTACTTC.

This clonotype was seen a few times. The rearrangement joins TRBV11-3 to TRBJ2-1; D is undetermined. CDR1 is SGHNT and CDR2 is YENEEA in the germline V gene. The CDR3 extends over 13 amino acids. V was cut by 8 bases and J by 0 bases, with 8 bases left in between. The CDR3 DNA reads as TGTGCCAGCCAGCCGAGCTCCTACAATGAGCAGTTCTTC. Its protein product is CASQPSSYNEQFF.

This clonotype was observed a few times. The chain carries TRBV4-1 and TRBJ2-2; D unclear. The CDR3 has 13 residues. V was clipped by 1 base and J by 5 bases, with 5 bases between them. Germline V gives CDR1 MGHRA, CDR2 YSYEKL. In DNA, the CDR3 is TGCGCCAGCAGCCAAGTCGGGACCGGGGAGCTGTTTTTT. Its translation: CASSQVGTGELFF.